This T cell receptor beta chain was observed in a study of blood T cells in healthy people across ages. Study observations and caveats: TCR beta diversity tracked closely with naive T cell percentage.

Alongside a J-beta primer mix, a sample-barcoded 5' primer served in a second PCR lasting roughly 7 to 11 cycles. TCRdb reprocessed the 5' RACE reads with MiXCR, giving one entry per CDR3 protein. The repertoire consists of over a million distinct CDR3 sequences, with 35% to 55% occurring once and the leading ten covering over 15%. The V gene's germline CDR1 is DFQATT and CDR2 SNEGSKA (reference sequence). The CDR3 consists of 13 residues. Between the trimmed V and J ends, which lost 5 bases and 1 base, there was a span of 11 bases. Details on this clonotype: Its antigen is undetermined.

Source material: blood. The clonotype comes from a woman aged 60-75 years in good health. This chain joins TRBV20-1 and TRBJ1-2; D remains unclear. Here the CDR3 reads CSALYQYNYGYTF. The CDR3 DNA sequence: TGCAGTGCTCTCTATCAGTATAACTATGGCTACACCTTC.